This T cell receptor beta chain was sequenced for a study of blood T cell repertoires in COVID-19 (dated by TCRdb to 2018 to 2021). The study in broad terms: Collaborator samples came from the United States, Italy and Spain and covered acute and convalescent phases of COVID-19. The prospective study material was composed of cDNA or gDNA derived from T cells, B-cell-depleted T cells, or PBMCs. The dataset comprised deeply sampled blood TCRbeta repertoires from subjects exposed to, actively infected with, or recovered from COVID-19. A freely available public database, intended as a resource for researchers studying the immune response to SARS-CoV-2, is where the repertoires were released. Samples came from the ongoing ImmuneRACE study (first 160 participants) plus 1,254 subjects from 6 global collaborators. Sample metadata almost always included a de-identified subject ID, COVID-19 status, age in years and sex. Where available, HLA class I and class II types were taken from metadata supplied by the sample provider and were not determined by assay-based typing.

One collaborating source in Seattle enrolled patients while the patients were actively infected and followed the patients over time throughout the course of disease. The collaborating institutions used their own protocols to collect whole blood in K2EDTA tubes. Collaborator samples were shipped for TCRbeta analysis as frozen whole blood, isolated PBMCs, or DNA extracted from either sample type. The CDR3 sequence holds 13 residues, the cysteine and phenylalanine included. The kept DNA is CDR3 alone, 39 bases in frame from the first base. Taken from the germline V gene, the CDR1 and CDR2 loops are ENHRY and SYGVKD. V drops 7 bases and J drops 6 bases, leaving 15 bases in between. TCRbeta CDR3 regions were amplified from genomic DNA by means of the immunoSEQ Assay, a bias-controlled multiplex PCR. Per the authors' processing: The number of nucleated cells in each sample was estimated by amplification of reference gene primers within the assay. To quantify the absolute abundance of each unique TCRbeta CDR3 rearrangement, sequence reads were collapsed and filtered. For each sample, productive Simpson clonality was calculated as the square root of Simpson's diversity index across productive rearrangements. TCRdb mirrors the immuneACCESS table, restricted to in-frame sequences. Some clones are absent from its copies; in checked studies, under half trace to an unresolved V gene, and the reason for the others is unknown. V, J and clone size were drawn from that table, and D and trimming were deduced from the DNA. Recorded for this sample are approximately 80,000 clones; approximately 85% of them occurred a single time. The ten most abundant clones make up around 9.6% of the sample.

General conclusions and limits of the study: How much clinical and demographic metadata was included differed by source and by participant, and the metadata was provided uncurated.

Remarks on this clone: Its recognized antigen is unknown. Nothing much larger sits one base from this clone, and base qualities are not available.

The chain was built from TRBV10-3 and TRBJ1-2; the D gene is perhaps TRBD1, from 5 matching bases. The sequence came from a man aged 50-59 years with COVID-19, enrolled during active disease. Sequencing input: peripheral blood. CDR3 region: CAIKSPDRDGYTF. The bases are TGTGCCATCAAGTCCCCAGACAGAGATGGCTACACCTTC.